The 24 T cell receptor beta chains in this list originate from one sample, sequenced in a study of blood T cell repertoires in COVID-19. Measured with immunoSEQ multiplex PCR; TCRdb has only the in-frame clones, and not every one. The sample contains about 330,000 clones, around 88% of which appear only once. Specimen: peripheral blood. The source of these receptors is a woman aged 45-65 years with acute or convalescent COVID-19.

The chain employs TRBV4-1 and TRBJ1-4; 8 bases match TRBD1. Germline values: CDR1 MGHRA, CDR2 YSYEKL. There are 17 residues in the CDR3. The junction had 8 bases not matched to a gene; V was cut back by 4 bases and J by 1 base. The CDR3 loop reads CASSRTQGAGTNEKLFF. The CDR3 DNA reads as TGCGCCAGCAGCCGGACCCAGGGGGCAGGAACTAATGAAAAACTGTTTTTT.

The chain recombines TRBV7-9 with TRBJ1-5; weak D call: TRBD1 (6 bases). Germline loops: CDR1 SEHNR, CDR2 FQNEAQ (reference sequence). Trimming took off 1 base at V and 2 bases at J, with 9 bases between the two ends. The CDR3 spans 15 residues. CDR3 residues: CASSLDPGGNQPQHF. CDR3 bases: TGTGCCAGCAGCTTAGATCCAGGGGGCAATCAGCCCCAGCATTTT. The variable domain in full, completed from reference TRBV7-9 and TRBJ1-5, reads DTGVSQNPRHKITKRGQNVTFRCDPISEHNRLYWYRQTLGQGPEFLTYFQNEAQLEKSRLLSDRFSAERPKGSFSTLEIQRTEQGDSAMYLCASSLDPGGNQPQHFGDGTRLSIL.

This chain links TRBV19 with TRBJ1-1, with 8 bases matching TRBD1. J was trimmed by 2 bases and V by 2 bases; bases with no gene match: 4. CDR1 is LNHDA and CDR2 is SQIVND in the germline V gene (reference sequence). This CDR3 contains 15 residues. The CDR3 sequence is CASSIIAGGNTEAFF. The CDR3 DNA follows: TGTGCCAGTAGTATAATTGCAGGGGGCAACACTGAAGCTTTCTTT.

The chain carries TRBV5-8 and TRBJ1-4, with a tentative D call TRBD1 (6 bases). From germline, CDR1 is SGHTS and CDR2 YDEGEE. This CDR3 has 18 residues. The V end was cut by 4 bases, the J end by 1 base, with 20 bases between. The CDR3 nucleotides are TGTGCCAGCAGCCTCGGACAGTCACAGGCGGGAACTAATGAAAAACTGTTTTTT. Encoded protein: CASSLGQSQAGTNEKLFF. The complete variable domain, with remaining parts taken from reference TRBV5-8 and TRBJ1-4, reads EAGVTQSPTHLIKTRGQQATLRCSPISGHTSVYWYQQALGLGLQFLLWYDEGEERNRGNFPPRFSGRQFPNYSSELNVNALELEDSALYLCASSLGQSQAGTNEKLFFGSGTQLSVL.

The rearrangement links TRBV5-4 to TRBJ1-1, with no clear D. This CDR3 has 14 amino acids. Trimming cost V 4 bases and J 6 bases, with 16 bases left between them. Germline V gene data show CDR1 as SGHNT and CDR2 as YYREEE (reference sequence). DNA for the CDR3: TGTGCCAGCAGCATACTTGACTTCGACGCTGAAGCTTTCTTT. Protein sequence: CASSILDFDAEAFF.

This chain links TRBV23-1 with TRBJ2-3, with a possible D match to TRBD1 (6 bases). TRBV23-1 is an open reading frame whose function is uncertain. Trimming removed 0 bases at V and 1 base at J, with 17 bases between. This CDR3 contains 18 residues. The chain's CDR3 is CASSQSSAHPGGTDTQYF. The CDR3 nucleotides are TGCGCCAGCAGTCAATCGTCGGCGCACCCAGGGGGCACAGATACGCAGTATTTT.

The rearrangement joins TRBV7-9 to TRBJ2-2; 11 bases match TRBD1. Losses at the gene ends were 4 bases for V and 7 bases for J; bases not matched to a gene: 8. The CDR3 loop spans 16 amino acids. Germline assignment: CDR1 SEHNR and CDR2 FQNEAQ (reference sequence). CDR3 region: CASSSPGQGVGGELFF. The CDR3 bases are TGTGCCAGCAGCTCACCGGGACAGGGGGTCGGCGGGGAGCTGTTTTTT.

This clone has a handful of counts. The chain combines TRBV27 with TRBJ2-2; 8 bases line up with TRBD1. This CDR3 region has 16 residues. Germline V CDR1 and CDR2: MNHEY, SMNVEV (reference sequence). V shed 9 bases and J 1 base; nucleotides not matched to a gene: 10. The CDR3 spells CASKTDRGQNTGELFF. Here the CDR3 DNA reads TGTGCCAGTAAGACCGACAGGGGACAGAACACCGGGGAGCTGTTTTTT.

The gene calls are TRBV24-1 and TRBJ2-7; D call uncertain. CDR3 length equals 14 residues. Deletions cut 1 base from V and 2 bases from J, with 8 bases between. The V gene's germline CDR1 is KGHDR and CDR2 SFDVKD. CDR3 nucleotides: TGTGCCACCAGTGATTTTACAGAGACCTACGAGCAGTACTTC. This encodes CATSDFTETYEQYF.

This chain joins TRBV7-9 and TRBJ2-1, with a possible D match to TRBD2 (6 bases). The CDR3 runs to 16 residues. Trimming cost V 5 bases and J 3 bases, with 17 bases left between them. Germline lookup yields CDR1 SEHNR and CDR2 FQNEAQ (reference sequence). CDR3 loop: CASSSPGSPRYNEQFF. CDR3 nucleotides: TGTGCCAGCAGCAGTCCCGGGAGTCCGCGCTACAATGAGCAGTTCTTC.

The chain combines TRBV6-5 with TRBJ1-1; TRBD1 aligns across 8 bases. Germline V lookup: CDR1 MNHEY, CDR2 SVGAGI. CDR3 length equals 14 residues. Germline trimming cut 7 bases from V and 2 bases from J; bases unmatched to any gene: 6. CDR3 loop: CASTKTGGNTEAFF. The CDR3, as DNA: TGTGCCAGCACCAAAACAGGGGGAAACACTGAAGCTTTCTTT.

The chain links TRBV7-8 to TRBJ1-1, with D possibly being TRBD1 (6 bases). The CDR3 spans 13 residues. The V gene lost 0 bases and the J gene lost 8 bases, with 10 bases spanning the gap. Germline V gene sequence: CDR1 SGHVS, CDR2 FQNEAQ. CDR3 region: CASSLAGGREAFF. In DNA, the CDR3 is TGTGCCAGCAGCTTAGCGGGGGGGCGAGAAGCTTTCTTT. Full variable domain (outside the CDR3, taken from reference TRBV7-8 and TRBJ1-1): GAGVSQSPRYKVAKRGQDVALRCDPISGHVSLFWYQQALGQGPEFLTYFQNEAQLDKSGLPSDRFFAERPEGSVSTLKIQRTQQEDSAVYLCASSLAGGREAFFGQGTRLTVV.

The chain uses TRBV27 and TRBJ2-1; 11 nucleotides agree with TRBD2. In germline, CDR1 is MNHEY, CDR2 SMNVEV (reference sequence). The CDR3 consists of 15 residues. The V segment lost 5 bases and the J segment 5 bases; nucleotides outside the gene matches: 5. In DNA form, the CDR3 reads TGTGCCAGCAGTCCGACTAGCGGGATCGACAATGAGCAGTTCTTC. Translating gives CASSPTSGIDNEQFF.

J is TRBJ2-1 and V is TRBV28, with 8 bases matching TRBD1. The V gene end was trimmed by 5 bases and the J gene end by 5 bases; junction bases not matched to a gene: 8. Germline V gene lookup returns CDR1 MDHEN and CDR2 SYDVKM. CDR3 length equals 15 residues. CDR3 residues: CASSPWTGPNNEQFF. The CDR3 DNA reads as TGTGCCAGCAGTCCTTGGACAGGGCCAAACAATGAGCAGTTCTTC.

This sequence joins TRBV28 and TRBJ2-3, with D possibly being TRBD1 (5 bases). The germline V gene has CDR1 MDHEN and CDR2 SYDVKM. This CDR3 region has 15 residues. Trimming shortened V by 7 bases and J by 6 bases, and 20 bases separated the two germline ends. The CDR3 DNA sequence: TGTGCCAGCACCTTACCTCAGGGAAATGGCGATACGCAGTATTTT. Translation: CASTLPQGNGDTQYF.

The chain combines TRBV18 with TRBJ2-3; 8 bases line up with TRBD2. J was trimmed by 5 bases and V by 1 base; bases with no gene match: 11. The CDR3 runs 17 residues. Germline V gives CDR1 KGHSH, CDR2 LQKENI. CDR3 coding DNA: TGTGCCAGCTCACCACTTCTCCAGCGGGAGTGGGTAGATACGCAGTATTTT. Protein: CASSPLLQREWVDTQYF.

Of note for this clone: Different DNA sequences within this sample yield the same CDR3. The CDR3 here is CASRGAYYGYTF. Written as DNA, the CDR3 is TGTGCCAGTCGGGGGGCCTACTATGGCTACACCTTC. The chain is built from TRBV2 and TRBJ1-2, with D possibly TRBD1 on 6 matching bases. The CDR3 contains 12 residues. V lost 9 bases and J 3 bases, leaving 11 bases between the germline ends. CDR1 and CDR2 (germline): SNHLY, FYNNEI.

The rearrangement joins TRBV5-1 to TRBJ2-2; maybe TRBD1 (6 bases). Per germline, CDR1 SGHRS and CDR2 YFSETQ. The CDR3 runs to 14 residues. Trimming removed 3 bases at V and 2 bases at J, with 8 bases between. CDR3 sequence: CASSWTVNTGELFF. The DNA of the CDR3 is TGCGCCAGCAGCTGGACAGTAAACACCGGGGAGCTGTTTTTT.

The rearrangement joins TRBV4-3 to TRBJ2-7; 8 nucleotides line up with TRBD2. The V segment lost 4 bases and the J segment 6 bases; nucleotides outside the gene matches: 5. This CDR3 region has 13 residues. Germline values: CDR1 LGHNA, CDR2 YSLEER. The CDR3 DNA reads as TGCGCCAGCAGCCGCGGACTAGCCGGCGAGCAGTACTTC. Amino acids: CASSRGLAGEQYF.

The chain has TRBV24-1 and TRBJ2-1, with 7 bases aligning to TRBD2. Germline V lookup: CDR1 KGHDR, CDR2 SFDVKD. Trimming cost V 5 bases and J 7 bases; bases outside gene matches: 7. This CDR3 has 14 residues. The CDR3 DNA reads TGTGCCACCAGTGGCGCGGGAGTAGGGAATGAGCAGTTCTTC. As protein: CATSGAGVGNEQFF.

The chain links TRBV29-1 to TRBJ1-4, with a weak D call TRBD1 (5 bases). Germline V gene sequence: CDR1 SQVTM, CDR2 ANQGSEA. V lost 3 bases and J 5 bases, leaving 13 bases between the germline ends. The CDR3 runs to 14 residues. The DNA for the CDR3 is TGCAGCGTTGATATGAGACAGCAGAATGAAAAACTGTTTTTT. It codes for CSVDMRQQNEKLFF.

The V call is TRBV12-5, the J call TRBJ1-1, with a tentative D call TRBD1 (6 bases). This CDR3 region has 12 residues. V dropped 1 base and J dropped 10 bases, with 10 bases sitting between them. CDR1 LGHNT and CDR2 FRNRAP come from the germline V gene. DNA of the CDR3: TGTGCTAGTGGTTTGGCACAGGGCCGAGCTTTCTTT. Its protein product is CASGLAQGRAFF.

This chain links TRBV7-8 with TRBJ1-2; possibly TRBD1 for D (5 bases). The CDR3 loop spans 14 amino acids. Germline V lookup: CDR1 SGHVS, CDR2 FQNEAQ. The germline V and J ends were trimmed by 5 bases and 2 bases, with 12 bases remaining between them. The DNA of the CDR3 is TGTGCCAGCAGCCTCTCAGGGATCAACTATGGCTACACCTTC. As protein: CASSLSGINYGYTF.

This chain connects TRBV28 to TRBJ1-1; 7 nucleotides agree with TRBD1. The V gene end was trimmed by 7 bases and the J gene end by 4 bases; junction bases not matched to a gene: 6. From germline, CDR1 is MDHEN and CDR2 SYDVKM. The CDR3 is 13 amino acids. The CDR3 loop is CASILRGVTEAFF. CDR3 nucleotides: TGTGCCAGCATCCTCAGGGGGGTCACTGAAGCTTTCTTT.